The clone carrying this TCR beta chain was detected many times. V was cut by 3 bases and J by 5 bases, with 13 bases left in between. The germline V gene encodes CDR1 DFQATT and CDR2 SNEGSKA (reference sequence). CDR3 length: 13 amino acids. This entry is derived from a study of T cells in Graves' hyperthyroidism and ophthalmopathy. What was amplified from RNA transcripts were TCR beta CDR3 regions. TCR CDR3 underwent first-round RT-PCR with the HTBI primer set. MiXCR, applied by TCRdb to the multiplex PCR reads, yields one record per CDR3 protein. The table lists around 660,000 distinct CDR3 sequences, just under 45% of them singletons.

Input material: peripheral blood or thyroid tissue (not recorded which). The receptor was isolated from an adult man with Graves' disease, either hyperthyroidism or ophthalmopathy (not recorded which). The V gene is TRBV20-1, the J gene TRBJ2-5, with D unclear. The CDR3 DNA sequence: TGCAGTGCTAGTAGTCCCTTGGTCGAGACCCAGTACTTC. It specifies CSASSPLVETQYF.